Below are 19 T cell receptor beta chains sequenced from a single sample in a study of cytomegalovirus exposure and HLA in healthy donors. Vbeta (60) and Jbeta (13) primers were used in the PCR. The repertoire was sequenced with immunoSEQ multiplex PCR; TCRdb's copy has only in-frame clones and lacks some. The table records roughly 92,000 clones, 80% of them present only once. What was sequenced was PBMCs. Receptor source: a woman aged 45-65 years in good health and CMV-seropositive.

The V and J genes are TRBV4-1 and TRBJ2-2; D remains ambiguous. The CDR3 has 16 residues. The germline V gene encodes CDR1 MGHRA and CDR2 YSYEKL. Between the trimmed V and J ends, which lost 2 bases and 2 bases, there was a span of 12 bases. The CDR3 spells CASSQMSGVNTGELFF. The CDR3 DNA is TGCGCCAGCAGCCAAATGAGTGGAGTCAACACCGGGGAGCTGTTTTTT.

The CDR3 DNA reads as TGTGCCAGCAGCTTAACTGTAGGGGCCGGTTTAGGAAACACCATATATTTT. It specifies CASSLTVGAGLGNTIYF. This chain connects TRBV13 to TRBJ1-3, with D possibly matching TRBD1 (5 bases). Germline CDR1 and CDR2: PRHDT and FYEKMQ (reference sequence). CDR3 size: 17 residues. Trimming cost V 2 bases and J 4 bases, with 18 bases left between them.

The chain combines TRBV19 with TRBJ1-1; D is possibly TRBD1 (6 bases). Trimming took off 7 bases at V and 1 base at J, with 13 bases between the two ends. This CDR3 comprises 14 residues. Per the germline V gene, CDR1 is LNHDA and CDR2 is SQIVND (reference sequence). The CDR3 spells CASTPGASNTEAFF. The CDR3, as DNA: TGTGCCAGTACCCCAGGGGCCTCGAACACTGAAGCTTTCTTT. Full variable domain (outside the CDR3, taken from reference TRBV19 and TRBJ1-1): DGGITQSPKYLFRKEGQNVTLSCEQNLNHDAMYWYRQDPGQGLRLIYYSQIVNDFQKGDIAEGYSVSREKKESFPLTVTSAQKNPTAFYLCASTPGASNTEAFFGQGTRLTVV.

This clone has a single count. This sequence joins TRBV2 and TRBJ2-3; 9 nucleotides match TRBD2. Per the germline V gene, CDR1 is SNHLY and CDR2 is FYNNEI. J lost 5 bases, V lost 7 bases, and 13 bases had no gene match. This CDR3 contains 16 residues. CDR3 residues: CASISGGSGRGDTQYF. In nucleotides, the CDR3 is TGTGCCAGCATTTCCGGGGGTAGCGGGAGAGGAGATACGCAGTATTTT. The full variable domain, with the rest looked up from reference TRBV2 and TRBJ2-3, is EPEVTQTPSHQVTQMGQEVILRCVPISNHLYFYWYRQILGQKVEFLVSFYNNEISEKSEIFDDQFSVERPDGSNFTLKIRSTKLEDSAMYFCASISGGSGRGDTQYFGPGTRLTVL.

The CDR3 bases are TGCGCCAGCAGTGCCGCTACTAACTATGGCTACACCTTC. The encoded protein is CASSAATNYGYTF. The genes are TRBV10-2 and TRBJ1-2; D not resolved. Germline V lookup: CDR1 WSHSY, CDR2 SAAADI. The CDR3 extends over 13 amino acids. V was clipped by 4 bases and J by 0 bases, with 6 bases between them.

The CDR3: CASSSGLAGSYNEQFF. The CDR3, as DNA: TGTGCCAGCAGCTCGGGACTAGCGGGCTCCTACAATGAGCAGTTCTTC. This rearrangement joins TRBV5-8 to TRBJ2-1; 12 bases agree with TRBD2. The germline gives CDR1 SGHTS, CDR2 YDEGEE. This CDR3 is built from 16 residues. The junction had 1 base not matched to a gene; V was cut back by 3 bases and J by 0 bases.

This clone showed up just once. The chain employs TRBV7-9 and TRBJ2-1, with 7 bases identical to TRBD2. The V gene's germline CDR1 is SEHNR and CDR2 FQNEAQ (reference sequence). The CDR3 runs to 15 residues. Losses at the gene ends were 5 bases for V and 9 bases for J; bases not matched to a gene: 13. The CDR3 here is CASSPTSGRAIEQFF. DNA of the CDR3: TGTGCCAGCAGCCCAACTAGTGGGAGGGCCATTGAGCAGTTCTTC.

This clone was picked up a small number of times. The chain has TRBV6-6 and TRBJ1-5; D is possibly TRBD1 (6 bases). The CDR3 is 16 amino acids. Germline assignment: CDR1 MNHNY and CDR2 SVGAGI (reference sequence). The V gene lost 6 bases and the J gene lost 0 bases, with 15 bases spanning the gap. This chain's CDR3 is CASSSLGQNSNQPQHF. The CDR3 DNA sequence: TGTGCCAGCAGCTCCCTCGGACAGAATAGCAATCAGCCCCAGCATTTT.

As for this clone: At one boundary the junction diverges from the germline segment, which might be a read error. J is TRBJ2-3 and V is TRBV7-9, with a weak D call TRBD2 (6 bases). CDR1 and CDR2 (germline): SEHNR, FQNEAQ (reference sequence). The CDR3 length is 17 residues. The CDR3 bases are TGTTCCAGCAGCTTAGCTTCGGCTAGCGTCGGCACAGATACGCAGTATTTT. Amino acids: CSSSLASASVGTDTQYF.

This chain joins TRBV6-1 and TRBJ1-2; 9 bases agree with TRBD1. This CDR3 is 15 amino acids long. Germline trimming cut 2 bases from V and 3 bases from J; bases unmatched to any gene: 4. Germline V gene data show CDR1 as MNHNS and CDR2 as SASEGT. The chain's CDR3 is CASSERDRDYYGYTF. Here the CDR3 DNA reads TGTGCCAGCAGTGAACGGGACAGGGATTACTATGGCTACACCTTC.

This clone was seen only a few times. Relative to the germline gene, one junction end is altered; a read error may explain this. The J gene is TRBJ2-2, the V gene TRBV7-7; 10 positions agree with TRBD2. Germline values: CDR1 SSHAT, CDR2 FNYEAQ (reference sequence). The CDR3 is 16 residues long. This CDR3 reads CASSFSGTSVTGELFF. CDR3 DNA: TGTGCTAGCAGCTTCTCCGGGACTAGCGTCACCGGGGAGCTGTTTTTT.

This clone was seen only once. This chain connects TRBV21-1 to TRBJ2-2; the D call in the table, TRBD1, was not verified against the DNA. TRBV21-1 is classified as a pseudogene. This CDR3 has 18 amino acids. The CDR3 DNA is TGTGCCAGCAGCAAAGCTGCGCAGGGGGAAGGTTGTACCGGGGAGCTGTTTTTT. It codes for CASSKAAQGEGCTGELFF.

This clone was seen a handful of times. CDR3 amino acids: CASSEDTGSTDTQYF. CDR3 coding DNA: TGTGCCAGCAGTGAGGACACAGGGAGCACAGATACGCAGTATTTT. The V call is TRBV6-4, the J call TRBJ2-3, with D possibly matching TRBD1 (6 bases). The germline V and J ends were trimmed by 3 bases and 0 bases, with 10 bases remaining between them. The CDR3 spans 15 residues. Germline CDR1 MRHNA, CDR2 SNTAGT.

This clone was seen a handful of times. The rearrangement links TRBV2 to TRBJ2-1; 8 bases are shared with TRBD1. Trimming cost V 1 base and J 9 bases; bases outside gene matches: 5. Germline V gene sequence: CDR1 SNHLY, CDR2 FYNNEI. The CDR3 extends over 14 amino acids. Here the CDR3 DNA reads TGTGCCAGCAGTGAAGGGACAGGGATGATTGAGCAGTTCTTC. This translates into CASSEGTGMIEQFF.

The chain couples TRBV9 to TRBJ2-7; 10 nucleotides agree with TRBD1. The CDR3 spans 15 residues. Germline values: CDR1 SGDLS, CDR2 YYNGEE. Trimming cost V 4 bases and J 3 bases; bases outside gene matches: 7. The CDR3 here is CASSPRGQGDYEQYF. The CDR3 DNA reads TGTGCCAGCAGCCCCAGAGGACAGGGGGACTACGAGCAGTACTTC.

This rearrangement joins TRBV7-8 to TRBJ1-2, with unresolved D. Trimming cost V 1 base and J 4 bases, with 10 bases left between them. CDR1 SGHVS and CDR2 FQNEAQ come from the germline V gene. The CDR3 has 14 residues. The CDR3 nucleotides read TGTGCCAGCAGCTTAGGTGGAGGTGGCTATGGCTACACCTTC. Translating gives CASSLGGGGYGYTF.

The V call is TRBV6-6, the J call TRBJ2-1, with 13 bases aligning to TRBD2. The CDR3 runs 16 residues. CDR1 is MNHNY, CDR2 SVGAGI, per germline (reference sequence). V was pared by 9 bases and J by 6 bases, with 11 bases of the junction left unmatched. The CDR3 sequence is CASELAGGPGGNEQFF. Here the CDR3 DNA reads TGTGCCAGTGAACTAGCGGGAGGGCCGGGAGGCAATGAGCAGTTCTTC.

The chain recombines TRBV5-1 with TRBJ2-3, with D uncertain. The germline CDR1 and CDR2 sequences are SGHRS and YFSETQ. This CDR3 is 13 amino acids long. V lost 0 bases to trimming and J lost 4 bases, with 6 bases between them. The CDR3 reads CASSLVTSDTQYF. Written as DNA, the CDR3 is TGCGCCAGCAGCTTGGTTACTTCAGATACGCAGTATTTT.

This chain uses TRBV6-5 with TRBJ1-3, with D hard to call. V dropped 0 bases and J dropped 4 bases, with 10 bases sitting between them. The CDR3 extends over 15 amino acids. CDR1 is MNHEY and CDR2 is SVGAGI in the germline V gene. The CDR3 reads CASSYSSGEGNTIYF. The CDR3 nucleotides read TGTGCCAGCAGTTACTCGAGCGGGGAAGGAAACACCATATATTTT.